This entry describes one T cell receptor beta chain. The sample contains more than one DNA sequence encoding this CDR3. The sample comes from a study of control samples from healthy donors and cancer patients. Measured with immunoSEQ multiplex PCR; TCRdb has only the in-frame clones, and not every one. The sample consists of some 250,000 clones, around 80% of them appearing once. V was pared by 7 bases and J by 0 bases, with 4 bases of the junction left unmatched. The CDR3 totals 15 residues. Germline V CDR1 and CDR2: MNHEY, SVGAGI. Sample: PBMCs. The rearrangement joins TRBV6-5 to TRBJ2-1; TRBD1 matches 9 bases. This TCR was sampled from a woman between 55 and 75 years old with lung cancer. The CDR3 DNA reads as TGTGCCAGCACCCTGGACAGGGGCTCCTACAATGAGCAGTTCTTC. It specifies CASTLDRGSYNEQFF.